This passage covers 14 T cell receptor beta chains from one sample sequenced in a study of a mutant IDH1 vaccine in newly diagnosed glioma. Time point given: week 47, end of study. All doses held 300 ug of mutant IDH1 20-mer peptide, with topical imiquimod. What these receptors recognize is not known. Produced via immunoSEQ multiplex PCR; TCRdb's table is partial and in-frame only. The sample carries 50,000 or so clones, around 85% recorded once. The sequencing here drew on PBMCs, taken from a glioma patient whose treatment included an IDH1 peptide vaccine. All receptors derive from a woman aged 25 to 39 with glioma. Some clones in this sample may be carry-over from other donors' samples.

The chain employs TRBV25-1 and TRBJ1-4; no clear D. The CDR3 totals 17 residues. Germline CDR1 MGHDK, CDR2 SYGVNS. The V and J ends lost 2 bases and 5 bases respectively, with 18 bases between them. The CDR3 reads CASSENRPRTLNEKLFF. CDR3 coding DNA: TGTGCCAGCAGTGAAAATCGGCCCCGCACGCTGAATGAAAAACTGTTTTTT.

J is TRBJ2-1 and V is TRBV14; tentative D call: TRBD2 (5 bases). The V and J ends lost 1 base and 9 bases respectively, with 13 bases between them. The CDR3 spans 14 residues. CDR1 and CDR2 from the germline V gene are SGHDN and FVKESK. This CDR3 is CASSQARRLGEQFF. DNA of the CDR3: TGTGCCAGCAGCCAAGCTCGGAGGCTGGGTGAGCAGTTCTTC.

This clone was picked up one time. The chain has TRBV5-6 and TRBJ2-1; no firm D call. Germline V lookup: CDR1 SGHDT, CDR2 YYEEEE. The V end lost 0 bases, the J end lost 2 bases, and 3 bases lay between the germline ends. The CDR3 runs 13 residues. DNA for the CDR3: TGTGCCAGCAGCTTGGAACCCTACAATGAGCAGTTCTTC. Translation gives CASSLEPYNEQFF.

This clone was seen just once. This chain uses TRBV9 with TRBJ2-2; no reliable D call. Germline CDR1 reads SGDLS; CDR2 reads YYNGEE. There are 14 residues in the CDR3. V gave up 0 bases and J gave up 4 bases, with 7 bases separating them. In DNA, the CDR3 is TGTGCCAGCAGCGTAGGGAGCCTCACCGGGGAGCTGTTTTTT. It codes for CASSVGSLTGELFF.

J is TRBJ2-7 and V is TRBV5-4; 7 bases are shared with TRBD1. The V gene end was trimmed by 3 bases and the J gene end by 1 base; junction bases not matched to a gene: 1. Germline V gene data show CDR1 as SGHNT and CDR2 as YYREEE (reference sequence). The CDR3 spans 13 residues. The CDR3 DNA sequence: TGTGCCAGCAGCTCGGACAGGTCCTACGAGCAGTACTTC. Residues: CASSSDRSYEQYF.

CDR3 sequence reads: CASSVGGSGTSTDTQYF. The CDR3 coding sequence is TGTGCCAGCAGCGTAGGTGGAAGCGGAACTAGCACAGATACGCAGTATTTT. This rearrangement joins TRBV9 to TRBJ2-3; a possible D gene is TRBD2 (5 bases). There are 17 residues in the CDR3. Germline CDR1 and CDR2: SGDLS and YYNGEE. The ends were cut back, 0 bases at V and 0 bases at J, with 14 bases in the middle.

The V and J genes are TRBV5-1 and TRBJ2-7; D tentatively reads TRBD1 or TRBD2 (5 bases each). Per the germline V gene, CDR1 is SGHRS and CDR2 is YFSETQ. V dropped 2 bases and J dropped 0 bases, with 12 bases sitting between them. The CDR3 loop spans 15 amino acids. In nucleotides, the CDR3 is TGCGCCAGCAGCTTTGGTTACGGGACCTCCTACGAGCAGTACTTC. It translates to CASSFGYGTSYEQYF.

The J gene is TRBJ2-1, the V gene TRBV2; TRBD2 agrees at 8 bases. The CDR3 consists of 16 residues. The V gene end was trimmed by 3 bases and the J gene end by 4 bases; junction bases not matched to a gene: 8. Germline assignment: CDR1 SNHLY and CDR2 FYNNEI. Here the CDR3 reads CASSDDSSGAYNEQFF. DNA of the CDR3: TGTGCCAGCAGTGACGATAGTAGCGGGGCATACAATGAGCAGTTCTTC.

The chain couples TRBV19 to TRBJ2-3, with 7 nucleotides matching TRBD1. CDR1 and CDR2 (germline): LNHDA, SQIVND (reference sequence). This CDR3 is built from 14 residues. V gave up 6 bases and J gave up 1 base; unmatched junction bases: 4. CDR3 sequence: CASRNRGGTDTQYF. The CDR3 DNA reads as TGTGCCAGTAGGAACAGGGGTGGCACAGATACGCAGTATTTT.

The rearrangement joins TRBV7-8 to TRBJ2-7, with D tentatively TRBD1 (5 bases). The germline V gene has CDR1 SGHVS and CDR2 FQNEAQ. There are 12 residues in the CDR3. V shed 1 base and J shed 5 bases, with 6 bases lying between them. CDR3 protein: CASSLGGDEQYF. Written as DNA, the CDR3 is TGTGCCAGCAGCTTAGGGGGCGACGAGCAGTACTTC.

This clone was counted once. The chain joins TRBV15 to TRBJ1-5; D unresolved. The CDR3 loop spans 15 amino acids. Trimming removed 1 base from V and 4 bases from J, with 11 bases in between. Germline loops: CDR1 LNHNV, CDR2 YYDKDF (reference sequence). In DNA form, the CDR3 reads TGTGCCACCAGCAGAGTCGACGGCTCGAATCAGCCCCAGCATTTT. It specifies CATSRVDGSNQPQHF.

The J gene is TRBJ2-7, the V gene TRBV4-2; 8 nucleotides line up with TRBD2. Per the germline V gene, CDR1 is LGHNA and CDR2 is YNFKEQ. After removal of 3 bases from V and 6 bases from J, the junction contained 13 bases not matched to a gene. The CDR3 spans 16 residues. CDR3 residues: CASSQFPGLGSPEQYF. The CDR3 nucleotides read TGTGCCAGCAGCCAGTTTCCGGGACTAGGCTCCCCCGAGCAGTACTTC.

This chain joins TRBV11-3 and TRBJ2-3; no firm D call. CDR3 size: 14 residues. CDR1 is SGHNT, CDR2 YENEEA, per germline. V was shortened by 5 bases and J by 1 base, with 10 bases between the two germline ends. This CDR3 is CASSARGGTDTQYF. In nucleotides, the CDR3 is TGTGCCAGCAGCGCCCGTGGGGGCACAGATACGCAGTATTTT.

V and J are TRBV19 and TRBJ1-4; 7 positions match TRBD1. The trim removed 7 bases at V and 5 bases at J, leaving 10 bases unmatched. The CDR3 covers 15 residues. CDR1 is LNHDA and CDR2 is SQIVND in the germline V gene (reference sequence). CDR3 coding DNA: TGTGCCAGTACCCCCCCGGGACAGCTGAATGAAAAACTGTTTTTT. It is translated as CASTPPGQLNEKLFF. The full variable domain, with the rest looked up from reference TRBV19 and TRBJ1-4, is DGGITQSPKYLFRKEGQNVTLSCEQNLNHDAMYWYRQDPGQGLRLIYYSQIVNDFQKGDIAEGYSVSREKKESFPLTVTSAQKNPTAFYLCASTPPGQLNEKLFFGSGTQLSVL.